Each of the 17 T cell receptor beta chains below was sequenced from the same sample in a study of cytomegalovirus exposure and HLA in healthy donors (dated by TCRdb to 2016 to 2017). The library was produced with the immunoSEQ multiplex PCR assay. For the multiplex PCR, a mixture combining 60 forward primers for TCR Vbeta segments and 13 reverse primers for TCR Jbeta segments was used. What TCRdb holds here is the immuneACCESS table cut down to in-frame rearrangements. Part of the clones is not present; checked against another copy, under half of the missing clones reflect an unresolved V gene, and the others are unexplained. This sample lists around 180,000 clones; approximately 86% were detected once. The ten largest make up approximately 2% of the sample. The sequenced material came from PBMCs. The source is a woman in her late teens or twenties in good health and CMV-seronegative.

The chain links TRBV5-5 to TRBJ2-3; 15 nucleotides line up with TRBD2. The CDR3 sequence is 20 residues long. The germline gives CDR1 SGHKS, CDR2 YYEKEE (reference sequence). The J segment lost 4 bases and the V segment lost 4 bases, leaving 16 bases of the junction unmatched. The CDR3 here is CASSPLGLAGGPQYPDTQYF. The CDR3 DNA sequence: TGTGCCAGCAGCCCTCTCGGACTAGCGGGGGGGCCACAGTATCCAGATACGCAGTATTTT.

The chain has TRBV2 and TRBJ2-7, with 7 positions matching TRBD2. The CDR3 loop spans 17 amino acids. Germline CDR1 reads SNHLY; CDR2 reads FYNNEI. Trimming at V came to 8 bases and at J to 3 bases, leaving 19 bases not matched to a gene. The CDR3 sequence: CASGRVRGGGSNYEQYF. The CDR3 DNA is TGTGCCAGCGGACGGGTGCGCGGAGGCGGGAGTAACTACGAGCAGTACTTC.

The J gene is TRBJ2-7, the V gene TRBV28; D is perhaps TRBD2 (6 bases). V lost 6 bases and J lost 0, with 12 bases in between. This CDR3 contains 14 residues. Per germline, CDR1 MDHEN and CDR2 SYDVKM. CDR3 in DNA: TGTGCCAGCAGAGACCCGGGACTCTCCTACGAGCAGTACTTC. Translation gives CASRDPGLSYEQYF.

Only one count was recorded for this clone. Other nucleotide sequences in the sample specify the same CDR3. The rearrangement uses TRBV7-9 and TRBJ2-7; TRBD1 aligns across 7 bases. V lost 0 bases to trimming and J lost 3 bases; unmatched junction nucleotides: 11. The CDR3 runs 17 residues. The germline V gene has CDR1 SEHNR and CDR2 FQNEAQ (reference sequence). This CDR3 reads CASSLARLQGIVYEQYF. CDR3 coding DNA: TGTGCCAGCAGCTTAGCGAGGTTACAGGGGATCGTCTACGAGCAGTACTTC.

This clone was recorded a few times. This chain connects TRBV6-6 to TRBJ2-1; D is unclear. Trimming pared 4 bases from V and 8 bases from J, leaving 6 bases between. Germline loops: CDR1 MNHNY, CDR2 SVGAGI (reference sequence). The CDR3 sequence is 11 residues long. In DNA form, the CDR3 reads TGTGCCAGCAGTTGGAGCTATGAGCAGTTCTTC. Translated: CASSWSYEQFF.

The rearrangement uses TRBV18 and TRBJ1-2; TRBD1 might be the D (6 bases). Trimming pared 4 bases from V and 14 bases from J, leaving 20 bases between. Germline assignment: CDR1 KGHSH and CDR2 LQKENI. The CDR3 is 13 amino acids. The CDR3 DNA is TGTGCCAGCTCACAACCGGGGGGGCTGGGAAAGACCTTC. Protein: CASSQPGGLGKTF.

This clone was seen a handful of times. V gene TRBV2 combines with J gene TRBJ1-2; possibly TRBD1 for D (6 bases). Trimming shortened V by 8 bases and J by 2 bases, and 12 bases separated the two germline ends. CDR1 is SNHLY and CDR2 is FYNNEI in the germline V gene. CDR3 length: 13 amino acids. CDR3 residues: CASGRTGNYGYTF. The CDR3 region has the DNA TGTGCCAGCGGACGTACAGGGAACTATGGCTACACCTTC.

The V call is TRBV9, the J call TRBJ2-7, with unresolved D. The CDR3 covers 13 residues. CDR1 and CDR2 from the germline V gene are SGDLS and YYNGEE. The ends were cut back, 0 bases at V and 5 bases at J, with 9 bases in the middle. The CDR3 protein is CASSVVGSDEQYF. In nucleotides, the CDR3 is TGTGCCAGCAGCGTAGTCGGCAGCGACGAGCAGTACTTC.

The chain uses TRBV30 and TRBJ2-3; perhaps TRBD2 as D (7 bases). Germline-derived CDR1 and CDR2 are GTSNPN and SVGIG (reference sequence). CDR3 length equals 15 residues. Trimming stripped 1 base from V and 4 bases from J, with 15 bases between. CDR3 nucleotide sequence: TGTGCCTGGAGTGGAGGGGGGGGAGGGGCAGATACGCAGTATTTT. Its translation is CAWSGGGGGADTQYF.

The chain combines TRBV5-6 with TRBJ1-2; 8 bases align to TRBD1. Looked up from germline, CDR1 is SGHDT and CDR2 is YYEEEE. CDR3 size: 13 residues. V lost 4 bases, J lost 5 bases, and 4 bases stayed unmatched. The CDR3 DNA reads as TGTGCCAGCAGCATCGGGACAGGATATGGCTACACCTTC. It specifies CASSIGTGYGYTF.

This chain links TRBV4-2 with TRBJ2-3, with 10 bases identical to TRBD2. Germline lookup yields CDR1 LGHNA and CDR2 YNFKEQ. The V gene end was trimmed by 0 bases and the J gene end by 4 bases; junction bases not matched to a gene: 10. The CDR3 has 18 residues. CDR3 amino acids: CASSQEGELAGVADTQYF. The CDR3 coding sequence is TGTGCCAGCAGCCAAGAAGGGGAGCTAGCGGGAGTAGCAGATACGCAGTATTTT.

This chain joins TRBV11-3 and TRBJ2-7, with a possible D match to TRBD2 (6 bases). The CDR3 is 16 amino acids. V was trimmed by 3 bases and J by 1 base, leaving 16 bases between them. Looked up from germline, CDR1 is SGHNT and CDR2 is YENEEA. The CDR3 coding sequence is TGTGCCAGCAGCTTTCTTGGGACGGACTATTCCTACGAGCAGTACTTC. It codes for CASSFLGTDYSYEQYF.

J is TRBJ1-2 and V is TRBV18; 9 bases match TRBD1. The V and J ends lost 5 bases and 2 bases, in that order; junction bases with no gene match: 9. This CDR3 is built from 16 residues. Germline values: CDR1 KGHSH, CDR2 LQKENI. DNA of the CDR3: TGTGCCAGCTCAGGACTCACAGGGGGCGGGAACTATGGCTACACCTTC. Residues: CASSGLTGGGNYGYTF.

This clone was found a few times. The gene calls are TRBV6-6 and TRBJ1-1; TRBD1 aligns across 7 bases. V lost 1 base, J lost 3 bases, and 5 bases stayed unmatched. The CDR3 extends over 15 amino acids. The V gene's germline CDR1 is MNHNY and CDR2 SVGAGI (reference sequence). The CDR3 sequence: CASSYYGTEDTEAFF. CDR3 bases: TGTGCCAGCAGTTACTACGGGACAGAAGACACTGAAGCTTTCTTT.

For this clone: A read error may account for a junction end that differs from germline. The rearrangement links TRBV6-5 to TRBJ1-1; D gene unclear. This CDR3 has 13 amino acids. Germline V gene data show CDR1 as MNHEY and CDR2 as SVGAGI. The CDR3 region is CASTDPANTEAFF. The CDR3 DNA follows: TGTGCCAGCACCGACCCAGCGAACACCGAAGCTTTCTTT.

The chain links TRBV30 to TRBJ2-2; D is ambiguous. The CDR3 runs to 14 residues. The germline V and J ends were trimmed by 3 bases and 1 base, with 9 bases remaining between them. Germline loops: CDR1 GTSNPN, CDR2 SVGIG (reference sequence). The CDR3: CAWRKRLNTGELFF. For the CDR3, the DNA is TGTGCCTGGAGGAAGAGATTGAACACCGGGGAGCTGTTTTTT.

The chain has TRBV5-1 and TRBJ2-5, with TRBD1 matching over 8 bases. J lost 5 bases, V lost 0 bases, and 6 bases had no gene match. Germline V gene lookup returns CDR1 SGHRS and CDR2 YFSETQ. The CDR3 is made up of 15 amino acids. CDR3 sequence (DNA): TGCGCCAGCAGCTTGGGGGCAGGGGGCAAGGAGACCCAGTACTTC. Its translation is CASSLGAGGKETQYF.